This TCR beta chain was recovered during a study of blood T cell repertoires in COVID-19. The repertoire was sequenced with immunoSEQ multiplex PCR; TCRdb's copy has only in-frame clones and lacks some. The repertoire holds roughly 300,000 clones, with 70% to 90% as singletons. The receptor was isolated from a woman in her 30s who had recovered from COVID-19. Material: PBMCs or T cells enriched from blood (not recorded which).

CDR3 loop: CAWTRDRDYGYTF. CDR3 sequence (DNA): TGTGCCTGGACCCGGGACAGGGACTATGGCTACACCTTC. The chain employs TRBV30 and TRBJ1-2, with 9 bases aligning to TRBD1. Germline V gene sequence: CDR1 GTSNPN, CDR2 SVGIG (reference sequence). This CDR3 contains 13 residues. J lost 3 bases, V lost 4 bases, and 3 bases had no gene match.